The subject of this entry is one T cell receptor (beta chain). What it recognizes is unknown. The donors were adults (healthy and HIV-negative) with no recent acute infections or vaccinations. The data belong to a study of shared clonotypes between healthy human individuals. Study-level results: Among non-shared clonotypes, generation probabilities were lower than among those shared by all four donors. Larger richness was generally estimated for naive than memory subsets.

CDR3 length: 13 residues. Germline lookup yields CDR1 SEHNR and CDR2 FQNEAQ (reference sequence). The V end was cut by 8 bases, the J end by 6 bases, with 16 bases between. Clones were sequenced by immunoSEQ multiplex PCR, and TCRdb holds only the in-frame ones, with some missing. Altogether more than 1 million clones are present, approximately 78% being singletons, with the ten largest covering 0.5% to 0.6%. Sequenced input: memory CD4+ T cells from PBMCs. Subset: CD45RA-negative fraction. The chain combines TRBV7-9 with TRBJ1-2; D unresolved. The TCR originated in a man aged 18 to 30 in good health. Some clones in this sample may be carry-over from other donors' samples. CDR3 loop: CASSLTRHDGYTF. The CDR3 DNA reads as TGTGCCAGCTCCCTAACCCGGCACGATGGCTACACCTTC.